This T cell receptor (beta chain) was retrieved from a study of blood T cell repertoires in COVID-19. Looking at the study overall: Collection of acute and convalescent COVID-19 samples took place in the United States, Italy and Spain. T cells, B-cell-depleted T cells, or PBMCs supplied cDNA or gDNA.

V lost 2 bases to trimming and J lost 4 bases, with 11 bases between them. The CDR3 has 14 residues. The authors' processing: Amplifying reference gene primers gave estimates of nucleated cell counts. The repertoire was sequenced with immunoSEQ multiplex PCR; TCRdb's copy has only in-frame clones and lacks some. That table gives V, J and clone size, and the DNA gave D and trimming. Of approximately 150,000 clones listed, 80% to 85% were seen once; the top ten hold roughly 4.9%. This clone was recorded a few times. The sample consisted of PBMCs or T cells enriched from blood (not recorded which). V and J are TRBV23-1 and TRBJ1-2; D unresolved. TRBV23-1 is labeled an ORF, and its function is uncertain. This sequence originates from a man aged 65 to 79 who had been exposed to COVID-19. The CDR3 DNA reads as TGCGCCAGCAGTCAAAGTTTCCTCAGCTATGGCTACACCTTC. Translating it yields CASSQSFLSYGYTF.